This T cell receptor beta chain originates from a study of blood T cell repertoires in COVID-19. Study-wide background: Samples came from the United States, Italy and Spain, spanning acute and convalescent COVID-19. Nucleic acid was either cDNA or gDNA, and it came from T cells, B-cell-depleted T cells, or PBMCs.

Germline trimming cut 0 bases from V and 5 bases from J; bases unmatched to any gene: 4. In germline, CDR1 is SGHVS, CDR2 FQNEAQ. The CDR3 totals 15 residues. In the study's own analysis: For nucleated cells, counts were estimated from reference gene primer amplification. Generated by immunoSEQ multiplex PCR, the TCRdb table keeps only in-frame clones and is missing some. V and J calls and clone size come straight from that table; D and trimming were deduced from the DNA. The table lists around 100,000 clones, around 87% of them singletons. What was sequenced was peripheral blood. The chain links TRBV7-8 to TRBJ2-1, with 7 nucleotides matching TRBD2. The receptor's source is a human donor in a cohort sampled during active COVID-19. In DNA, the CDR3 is TGTGCCAGCAGCTTAGCGGGACTAAGTCACAATGAGCAGTTCTTC. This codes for CASSLAGLSHNEQFF.